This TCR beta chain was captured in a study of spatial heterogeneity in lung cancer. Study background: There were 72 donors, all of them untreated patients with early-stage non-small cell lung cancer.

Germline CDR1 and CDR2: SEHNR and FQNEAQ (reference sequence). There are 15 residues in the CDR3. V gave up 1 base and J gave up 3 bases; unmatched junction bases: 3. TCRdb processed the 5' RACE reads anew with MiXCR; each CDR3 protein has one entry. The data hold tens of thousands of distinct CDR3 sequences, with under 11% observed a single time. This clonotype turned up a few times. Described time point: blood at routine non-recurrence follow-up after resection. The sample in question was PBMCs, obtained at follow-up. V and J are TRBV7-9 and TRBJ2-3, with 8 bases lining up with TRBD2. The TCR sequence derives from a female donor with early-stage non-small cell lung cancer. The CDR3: CASSLVSGGTDTQYF. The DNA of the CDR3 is TGTGCCAGCAGCTTAGTAAGCGGGGGAACAGATACGCAGTATTTT.